A single sample gave rise to the 10 T cell receptor beta chains below, sequenced in a study of blood T cell repertoires in COVID-19 (dated by TCRdb to the early 2020s). Library preparation employed the immunoSEQ multiplex PCR assay. The clones in this table, taken by TCRdb from immuneACCESS, are in-frame only. Not every clone is retained; where verified, under half of the shortfall comes from an unresolved V gene, and the cause of the rest is unknown. Recorded for this sample are 210,000 or so clones; about three quarters of them occurred a single time. The ten largest make up 2.5% to 3.5% of the sample. Input material: peripheral blood. All receptors come from a woman aged 80 or over with active or convalescent COVID-19.

The CDR3 protein is CASTPSLQGEAFF. The CDR3 bases are TGTGCCAGCACCCCAAGTTTACAGGGGGAAGCTTTCTTT. The V and J genes are TRBV2 and TRBJ1-1; 7 nucleotides align to TRBD1. The CDR3 is 13 amino acids. Germline V gives CDR1 SNHLY, CDR2 FYNNEI. V dropped 7 bases and J dropped 8; count of bases not matched to a gene: 10. Complete variable domain (other parts from reference TRBV2 and TRBJ1-1): EPEVTQTPSHQVTQMGQEVILRCVPISNHLYFYWYRQILGQKVEFLVSFYNNEISEKSEIFDDQFSVERPDGSNFTLKIRSTKLEDSAMYFCASTPSLQGEAFFGQGTRLTVV.

The count of this clone is one. The chain uses TRBV27 and TRBJ1-1; D remains unclear. Germline V gene data show CDR1 as MNHEY and CDR2 as SMNVEV (reference sequence). With 7 bases removed from V and 8 bases from J, the gap between germline ends came to 11 bases. The CDR3 is 11 residues long. The CDR3 bases are TGTGCCAGCAAATCGGCTAGGGAAGCTTTCTTT. Protein sequence: CASKSAREAFF.

This chain uses TRBV6-5 with TRBJ2-3; a weak D match, TRBD1 (7 bases). The CDR3 has 14 residues. The V end was cut by 6 bases, the J end by 1 base, with 11 bases between. Germline lookup yields CDR1 MNHEY and CDR2 SVGAGI. The CDR3 loop is CASSRGTGTDTQYF. Written as DNA, the CDR3 is TGTGCCAGCAGCCGCGGGACAGGCACAGATACGCAGTATTTT.

The V gene is TRBV2, the J gene TRBJ1-2; the D is unclear. CDR1 and CDR2 from the germline V gene are SNHLY and FYNNEI. The CDR3 runs 14 residues. Trimming cost V 4 bases and J 4 bases, with 13 bases left between them. CDR3 in DNA: TGTGCCAGCAGTGTCTTTCTTGAGCGCTATGGCTACACCTTC. Translating gives CASSVFLERYGYTF. Complete variable domain (other parts from reference TRBV2 and TRBJ1-2): EPEVTQTPSHQVTQMGQEVILRCVPISNHLYFYWYRQILGQKVEFLVSFYNNEISEKSEIFDDQFSVERPDGSNFTLKIRSTKLEDSAMYFCASSVFLERYGYTFGSGTRLTVV.

The chain employs TRBV5-4 and TRBJ2-1; D unresolved. The CDR3 sequence is 12 residues long. The V gene lost 4 bases and the J gene lost 4 bases, with 6 bases spanning the gap. Germline CDR1 is SGHNT and CDR2 is YYREEE (reference sequence). CDR3 protein: CASSLPYNEQFF. In DNA, the CDR3 is TGTGCCAGCAGCCTCCCTTACAATGAGCAGTTCTTC.

The V gene is TRBV4-1, the J gene TRBJ2-3; 10 bases line up with TRBD2. V dropped 4 bases and J dropped 1; count of bases not matched to a gene: 11. This CDR3 has 18 amino acids. Per the germline V gene, CDR1 is MGHRA and CDR2 is YSYEKL. DNA of the CDR3: TGCGCCAGCAGCCGACTTCCAGCGGGGGGGTTGGGCACAGATACGCAGTATTTT. Encoded protein: CASSRLPAGGLGTDTQYF.

This chain joins TRBV7-3 and TRBJ2-3; 7 bases are shared with TRBD2. J lost 4 bases, V lost 3 bases, and 7 bases had no gene match. Germline V gives CDR1 SGHTA, CDR2 FQGTGA. The CDR3 has 15 amino acids. This CDR3 is CASSLNGGNADTQYF. CDR3 coding DNA: TGTGCCAGCAGCTTGAACGGGGGGAATGCAGATACGCAGTATTTT.

The chain joins TRBV5-1 to TRBJ1-4; D is ambiguous. The V gene lost 4 bases and the J gene lost 8 bases, with 12 bases spanning the gap. Per the germline V gene, CDR1 is SGHRS and CDR2 is YFSETQ. The CDR3 is 13 residues long. CDR3 amino acids: CASSPEGIEKLFF. The CDR3 DNA reads TGCGCCAGCAGCCCCGAGGGTATCGAAAAACTGTTTTTT. Supplemented by reference TRBV5-1 and TRBJ1-4, the full variable domain reads KAGVTQTPRYLIKTRGQQVTLSCSPISGHRSVSWYQQTPGQGLQFLFEYFSETQRNKGNFPGRFSGRQFSNSRSEMNVSTLELGDSALYLCASSPEGIEKLFFGSGTQLSVL.

V is TRBV5-6 and J is TRBJ1-1; tentative D call: TRBD1 (5 bases). CDR3 size: 14 residues. Germline lookup yields CDR1 SGHDT and CDR2 YYEEEE. Trimming pared 4 bases from V and 5 bases from J, leaving 15 bases between. The DNA of the CDR3 is TGTGCCAGCAGCCCGGGCGGGGCAGGGACTGAAGCTTTCTTT. Its protein is CASSPGGAGTEAFF. Together with reference TRBV5-6 and TRBJ1-1, the CDR3 gives the full variable domain: DAGVTQSPTHLIKTRGQQVTLRCSPKSGHDTVSWYQQALGQGPQFIFQYYEEEERQRGNFPDRFSGHQFPNYSSELNVNALLLGDSALYLCASSPGGAGTEAFFGQGTRLTVV.

The genes are TRBV3-1 (or the pseudogene TRBV3-2) and TRBJ1-2, with TRBD1 matching 10 bases. The CDR3 is 15 residues long. Trimming at V came to 2 bases and at J to 8 bases, leaving 8 bases not matched to a gene. The germline CDR1 and CDR2 sequences are LGHDT and YNNKEL (reference sequence). CDR3 coding DNA: TGTGCCAGCAGCCAACCACCCGGGACAGGGGCCGGCTACACCTTC. This translates into CASSQPPGTGAGYTF.